This passage covers 24 T cell receptor beta chains from one sample sequenced in a study of shared clonotypes between healthy human individuals (dated by TCRdb to about 2020). Libraries came from the immunoSEQ multiplex PCR assay. TCRdb obtained this table from immuneACCESS and retained in-frame rearrangements with V and J assigned. These tables miss some clones; where compared with another copy, unresolved V genes account for less than half of the shortfall, and the remainder is unexplained. The sample table holds hundreds of thousands of clones, of which roughly 73% were seen once. The ten largest make up around 1.8% of the sample. The sample comprised memory CD4+ T cells sorted from blood. The cell subset or site label here, explained by the study, means: CD45RA-negative fraction. These receptors originate from a woman in her thirties in good health.

The chain combines TRBV5-1 with TRBJ2-7; tentative D call: TRBD2 (6 bases). Germline V gene sequence: CDR1 SGHRS, CDR2 YFSETQ. Trimming removed 5 bases at V and 3 bases at J, with 12 bases between. This CDR3 is 13 amino acids long. The CDR3 DNA follows: TGCGCCAGCAGTTCTAGCGAGGGCTACGAGCAGTACTTC. Its protein is CASSSSEGYEQYF.

This chain joins TRBV14 and TRBJ2-1, with 8 bases fitting TRBD2. Per the germline V gene, CDR1 is SGHDN and CDR2 is FVKESK. This CDR3 region has 16 residues. Losses at the gene ends were 0 bases for V and 4 bases for J; bases not matched to a gene: 5. CDR3 DNA: TGTGCCAGCAGCCAAGAGGCGGGGGGAAGATACAATGAGCAGTTCTTC. Its protein is CASSQEAGGRYNEQFF.

V usage is TRBV28 and J usage is TRBJ2-1; 13 bases map to TRBD2. Germline V gene sequence: CDR1 MDHEN, CDR2 SYDVKM. This CDR3 region has 16 residues. With V trimmed by 5 bases and J by 9 bases, 10 bases remained unmatched. CDR3 in DNA: TGTGCCAGCAGTCCTATCGGACTAGCGGGAGTGGGTGAGCAGTTCTTC. Its protein is CASSPIGLAGVGEQFF.

This chain joins TRBV7-2 and TRBJ1-1; TRBD1 matches 7 bases. The germline V gene encodes CDR1 SGHTA and CDR2 FQGNSA. J gave up 0 bases and V 1 base, and 2 bases lay outside the gene matches. The CDR3 contains 15 residues. The CDR3 region is CASSLGGQLNTEAFF. CDR3 coding DNA: TGTGCCAGCAGCTTAGGGGGACAGTTGAACACTGAAGCTTTCTTT.

CDR3 in amino acids: CASSEALQSAGELFF. Written as DNA, the CDR3 is TGTGCCAGCAGTGAAGCTCTCCAGAGCGCCGGGGAGCTGTTTTTT. V and J are TRBV6-1 and TRBJ2-2, with unresolved D. In germline, CDR1 is MNHNS, CDR2 SASEGT. The CDR3 contains 15 residues. The ends were cut back, 0 bases at V and 6 bases at J, with 11 bases in the middle.

The J gene is TRBJ2-3, the V gene TRBV28; TRBD1 matches at 9 bases. Germline assignment: CDR1 MDHEN and CDR2 SYDVKM. V trimming: 7 bases; J trimming: 5 bases; junction bases outside the gene matches: 10. The CDR3 has 15 amino acids. Written as DNA, the CDR3 is TGTGCCAGCAACCGATGGACAGGGGCCGTAGATACGCAGTATTTT. It translates to CASNRWTGAVDTQYF.

The chain joins TRBV10-3 to TRBJ2-5, with 7 bases identical to TRBD2. Trimming removed 6 bases from V and 4 bases from J; junction bases left unmatched: 8. From germline, CDR1 is ENHRY and CDR2 SYGVKD. CDR3 length: 14 residues. The CDR3 sequence: CAIRGGRQSETQYF. For the CDR3, the DNA is TGTGCCATCAGGGGAGGGCGGCAGTCAGAGACCCAGTACTTC.

J is TRBJ2-1 and V is TRBV6-6; D tentatively reads TRBD1 or TRBD2 (5 bases each). CDR1 is MNHNY and CDR2 is SVGAGI in the germline V gene (reference sequence). The V and J ends lost 5 bases and 8 bases respectively, with 16 bases between them. There are 14 residues in the CDR3. The CDR3 sequence: CASSGMIRGDEQFF. The CDR3 region has the DNA TGTGCCAGCAGTGGGATGATCCGGGGCGATGAGCAGTTCTTC.

This chain connects TRBV7-6 to TRBJ1-5; possibly TRBD1 for D (6 bases). The CDR3 spans 15 residues. The germline CDR1 and CDR2 sequences are SGHVS and FNYEAQ. Trimming stripped 5 bases from V and 0 bases from J, with 11 bases between. The CDR3 region has the DNA TGTGCCAGCAGCAGGGGGAGAGATAGCAATCAGCCCCAGCATTTT. Protein product: CASSRGRDSNQPQHF.

The V call is TRBV7-9, the J call TRBJ1-1, with TRBD1 matching 8 bases. J lost 6 bases, V lost 3 bases, and 3 bases had no gene match. There are 13 residues in the CDR3. Looked up from germline, CDR1 is SEHNR and CDR2 is FQNEAQ (reference sequence). This CDR3 is CASSFGQGAEAFF. In DNA form, the CDR3 reads TGTGCCAGCAGCTTTGGACAGGGAGCTGAAGCTTTCTTT.

The V call is TRBV30, the J call TRBJ1-5; a weak D match, TRBD1 (6 bases). Per germline, CDR1 GTSNPN and CDR2 SVGIG (reference sequence). The CDR3 is made up of 15 amino acids. The V and J ends lost 1 base and 4 bases respectively, with 14 bases between them. CDR3 coding DNA: TGTGCCTGGAGTGAAGGACAGAGTTTAAATCAGCCCCAGCATTTT. Its protein product is CAWSEGQSLNQPQHF.

The rearrangement links TRBV19 to TRBJ2-1; 8 bases fit TRBD1. The CDR3 has 14 amino acids. Germline values: CDR1 LNHDA, CDR2 SQIVND (reference sequence). J lost 8 bases, V lost 11 bases, and 14 bases had no gene match. DNA for the CDR3: TGTGCCGTCTCCGGGACAGGTTTCTTCGATGAGCAGTTCTTC. It is translated as CAVSGTGFFDEQFF.

The chain joins TRBV6-5 to TRBJ1-4, with TRBD1 matching over 8 bases. Germline-derived CDR1 and CDR2 are MNHEY and SVGAGI. The CDR3 has 15 amino acids. Trimming at V came to 6 bases and at J to 6 bases, leaving 9 bases not matched to a gene. This CDR3 reads CASSRTGPKYEKLFF. The CDR3 region has the DNA TGTGCCAGCAGCAGGACAGGGCCCAAGTATGAAAAACTGTTTTTT.

The rearrangement uses TRBV2 and TRBJ2-1; TRBD1 or TRBD2 may be the D gene (6 bases each). This CDR3 has 14 amino acids. Germline assignment: CDR1 SNHLY and CDR2 FYNNEI. V was pared by 7 bases and J by 8 bases, with 18 bases between. The CDR3 coding sequence is TGTGCCAGCAACAGGCCCTCGGGGGCCTATGAGCAGTTCTTC. Its protein product is CASNRPSGAYEQFF. Combining the CDR3 with reference TRBV2 and TRBJ2-1 gives the whole variable domain EPEVTQTPSHQVTQMGQEVILRCVPISNHLYFYWYRQILGQKVEFLVSFYNNEISEKSEIFDDQFSVERPDGSNFTLKIRSTKLEDSAMYFCASNRPSGAYEQFFGPGTRLTVL.

This clone was counted a single time. The rearrangement joins TRBV2 to TRBJ1-1; 10 nucleotides line up with TRBD1. CDR3 length equals 14 residues. V trimming: 6 bases; J trimming: 4 bases; junction bases outside the gene matches: 5. The germline CDR1 and CDR2 sequences are SNHLY and FYNNEI. The CDR3 nucleotides are TGTGCCAGCAGAGGGACAGGGGTAGGCACTGAAGCTTTCTTT. Translation gives CASRGTGVGTEAFF.

The V call is TRBV29-1, the J call TRBJ2-2; D might be TRBD2 (5 bases). CDR3 length: 14 amino acids. Germline CDR1 is SQVTM and CDR2 is ANQGSEA. The V and J ends lost 0 bases and 5 bases respectively, with 10 bases between them. CDR3: CSVEETRGTGELFF. The CDR3 coding sequence is TGCAGCGTTGAAGAAACGAGAGGGACCGGGGAGCTGTTTTTT.

This clone was observed many times. This sequence joins TRBV6-1 and TRBJ2-2; 7 bases are shared with TRBD2. CDR1 is MNHNS, CDR2 SASEGT, per germline. The length of the CDR3 is 17 residues. The V and J ends lost 4 bases and 4 bases, in that order; junction bases with no gene match: 12. The DNA of the CDR3 is TGTGCCAGCAGTGCCTCTTTTTCTAGCGGCTTCACCGGGGAGCTGTTTTTT. This encodes CASSASFSSGFTGELFF.

This clone appeared a single time. The germline gene is not matched at one end of the junction; a read error may be the cause. The chain recombines TRBV2 with TRBJ2-7; no clear D gene. Germline V lookup: CDR1 SNHLY, CDR2 FYNNEI. The CDR3 covers 15 residues. The chain's CDR3 is CASSKARSPSYEQYF. CDR3 DNA sequence: TGTGCCAGCAGTAAAGCCAGGTCCCCCTCCTACGAGCAGTACTTC.

The genes are TRBV5-1 and TRBJ2-7, with 9 bases that match TRBD1. The CDR3 extends over 15 amino acids. The V gene's germline CDR1 is SGHRS and CDR2 YFSETQ. After removal of 7 bases from V and 5 bases from J, the junction contained 13 bases not matched to a gene. The CDR3 protein is CASSRTGDGFHEQYF. The CDR3, as DNA: TGCGCCAGCTCCAGGACAGGGGACGGTTTCCACGAGCAGTACTTC.

The chain carries TRBV7-8 and TRBJ1-2; TRBD1 aligns across 8 bases. The CDR3 loop spans 14 amino acids. Germline V CDR1 and CDR2: SGHVS, FQNEAQ. V gave up 4 bases and J gave up 4 bases; unmatched junction bases: 5. The CDR3 region has the DNA TGTGCCAGCAGCTCGGGACAGGAAGTCTATGGCTACACCTTC. It specifies CASSSGQEVYGYTF.

The chain combines TRBV7-8 with TRBJ2-7, with no clear D. This CDR3 has 14 amino acids. The germline V gene encodes CDR1 SGHVS and CDR2 FQNEAQ. The ends were cut back, 3 bases at V and 0 bases at J, with 9 bases in the middle. In DNA, the CDR3 is TGTGCCAGCAGCTTTACGGAGAGCTCCTACGAGCAGTACTTC. This sequence encodes CASSFTESSYEQYF.

This chain connects TRBV6-6 to TRBJ1-2, with D perhaps TRBD1 (5 bases). CDR1 is MNHNY and CDR2 is SVGAGI in the germline V gene (reference sequence). V dropped 8 bases and J dropped 2 bases, with 9 bases sitting between them. The CDR3 contains 12 residues. The CDR3, as DNA: TGTGCCAGCGGACGGGGGAACTATGGCTACACCTTC. This codes for CASGRGNYGYTF.

V is TRBV2 and J is TRBJ2-3; 10 nucleotides line up with TRBD2. The CDR3 is made up of 16 amino acids. J gave up 1 base and V 4 bases, and 5 bases lay outside the gene matches. Germline values: CDR1 SNHLY, CDR2 FYNNEI. CDR3 nucleotide sequence: TGTGCCAGCAGTGCCCTAGCGGGAGTTCGCACAGATACGCAGTATTTT. It specifies CASSALAGVRTDTQYF. The entire variable domain, with the rest obtained from reference TRBV2 and TRBJ2-3, is as follows: EPEVTQTPSHQVTQMGQEVILRCVPISNHLYFYWYRQILGQKVEFLVSFYNNEISEKSEIFDDQFSVERPDGSNFTLKIRSTKLEDSAMYFCASSALAGVRTDTQYFGPGTRLTVL.

This chain uses TRBV7-2 with TRBJ1-1; TRBD1 might be the D (5 bases). The germline gives CDR1 SGHTA, CDR2 FQGNSA. Trimming took off 5 bases at V and 3 bases at J, with 13 bases between the two ends. The CDR3 is 14 amino acids. CDR3 DNA sequence: TGTGCCAGCAGCCGCAGGGTAAAGGACACTGAAGCTTTCTTT. Translating it yields CASSRRVKDTEAFF.